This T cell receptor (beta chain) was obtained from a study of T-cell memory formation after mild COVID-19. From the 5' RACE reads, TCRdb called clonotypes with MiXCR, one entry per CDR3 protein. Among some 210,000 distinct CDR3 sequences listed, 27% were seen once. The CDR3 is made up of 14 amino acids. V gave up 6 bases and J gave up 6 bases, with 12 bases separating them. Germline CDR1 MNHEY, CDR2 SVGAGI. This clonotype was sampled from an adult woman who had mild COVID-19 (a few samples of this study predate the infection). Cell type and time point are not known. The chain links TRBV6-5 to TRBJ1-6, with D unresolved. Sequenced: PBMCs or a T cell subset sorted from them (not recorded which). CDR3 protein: CASRTGPGNSPLHF. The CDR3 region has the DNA TGTGCCAGCAGGACCGGGCCGGGTAATTCACCCCTCCACTTT.